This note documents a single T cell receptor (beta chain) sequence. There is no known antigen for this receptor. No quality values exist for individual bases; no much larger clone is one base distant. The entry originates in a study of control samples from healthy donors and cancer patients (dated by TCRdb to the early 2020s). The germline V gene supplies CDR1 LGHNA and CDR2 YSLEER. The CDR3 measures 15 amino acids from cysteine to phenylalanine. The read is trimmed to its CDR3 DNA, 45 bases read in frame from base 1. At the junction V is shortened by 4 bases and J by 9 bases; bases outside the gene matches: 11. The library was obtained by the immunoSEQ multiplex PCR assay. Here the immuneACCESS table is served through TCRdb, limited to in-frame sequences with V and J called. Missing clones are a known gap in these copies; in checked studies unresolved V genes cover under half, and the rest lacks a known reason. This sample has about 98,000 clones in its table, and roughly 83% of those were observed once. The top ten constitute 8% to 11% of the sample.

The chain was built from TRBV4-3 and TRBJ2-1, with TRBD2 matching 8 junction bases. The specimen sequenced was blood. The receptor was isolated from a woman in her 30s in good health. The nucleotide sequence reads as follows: TGCGCCAGCAGCCCACGGGGACTAGGCTTTTCTGAGCAGTTCTTC. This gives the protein CASSPRGLGFSEQFF.